This T cell receptor beta chain was captured by sequencing in a study of OX40 agonist ivuxolimab in advanced cancers. About the full investigation: Ivuxolimab, which targeted the costimulatory receptor OX40 (CD134), was an agonistic, fully human IgG2 monoclonal antibody. Prior anti-PD-1, anti-PD-L1 or anti-CTLA-4 therapy was permitted, and 30% to 45% of dose-escalation patients had received checkpoint inhibitors. Partial responses occurred in three dose-escalation patients, of whom one had hepatocellular carcinoma and two had cutaneous melanoma. The purpose of peripheral TCRbeta sequencing was to test whether ivuxolimab changed TCR sequence diversity and led to clonal T-cell expansion. Of the roughly 52 patients in dose escalation, about 20 had hepatocellular carcinoma, around 15 had melanoma, 9 had renal cell carcinoma and 9 had head and neck cancer. Intravenous ivuxolimab was administered to patients every 2 weeks at six dose levels: 0.01, 0.1, 0.3, 1.5, 3 and 10 mg/kg. The monotherapy dose-escalation portion (N of about 50 patients) of the phase I ivuxolimab trial is reported in the paper. The dose-escalation cohort was around 84% male with a mean age of roughly 62 years, ranging from roughly 23 to 80. Overall results and qualifications from the work: Partial responders in the 0.1-3.0 mg/kg groups had among the lowest normalized peripheral clonal expansion, especially among CD8+ T cells. At doses from 0.1 to 3.0 mg/kg, clonal expansion was seen in both CD4+ and CD8+ blood T cells between baseline and week 6. Low levels of normalized T-cell clonal expansion were also seen in some patients who did not respond. After ivuxolimab, CD8+ T cells had more expanded clones than CD4+ T cells on average. The antigen specificity of the clonally expanded peripheral T cells was not determined.

To sequence the TCRbeta CDR3 region, genomic DNA was isolated from the sorted cells. The immunoSEQ Assay was used for sequencing of TCRbeta CDR3 regions. Entries here come from immuneACCESS through TCRdb and include only in-frame sequences with V and J called. Some clones fail to appear in such tables; in the studies checked, an unresolved V gene covers under half of the shortfall, and the cause of the remainder is unknown. A total of 50,000 to 60,000 clones appear in this sample, roughly 90% of them only once. Around 5% of the sample is taken by the ten largest. Concerning this clone: The antigen this receptor binds is unknown. Per-base qualities were not stored, and no clone one base away is much larger.

The trial excluded patients who had a history of autoimmune disease or were on systemic immunosuppression. Peripheral blood for TCR sequencing was drawn from every dose cohort at baseline, at cycle 4 day 1 and at cycle 7 day 1. Samples were obtained from an open-label, multicenter, first-in-human phase I dose-escalation trial of ivuxolimab. Adults with locally advanced or metastatic head and neck squamous cell, hepatocellular, melanoma or renal cell carcinoma were enrolled in the trial. Before TCR sequencing, CD4+ T cells and CD8+ T cells were sorted from peripheral blood as separate populations. The germline V end is reduced by 7 bases and the J end by 7 bases; junction bases left unmatched: 6. Measured from the cysteine to the phenylalanine, the CDR3 is 11 residues long. Only CDR3 DNA remains: 33 bases, in frame from the first base. According to the germline V gene, CDR1 reads SQVTM and CDR2 reads ANQGSEA.

This sequence uses TRBV29-1 and TRBJ2-7, and TRBD1 aligns with 8 junction nucleotides. The clonotype comes from an adult with an advanced solid tumor such as melanoma, head and neck, liver or kidney cancer. The input for sequencing was CD4+ or CD8+ T cells sorted from blood, taken in a trial of the OX40 agonist ivuxolimab. In nucleotide form, the sequence is TGCAGCGCAGGACAGGGTCGTGAGCAGTACTTC. Its translation is CSAGQGREQYF.